Below are 24 T cell receptor beta chains sequenced from a single sample in a study of radiotherapy plus CTLA-4 blockade in lung cancer. TCRdb's copy holds only in-frame clones and misses some; the assay was immunoSEQ multiplex PCR. The sample carries some 73,000 clones, 84% recorded once. This sample comprised peripheral blood, obtained from a patient treated with radiotherapy plus ipilimumab. Receptor source: a human donor with non-small cell lung cancer who had stable disease on radiotherapy plus ipilimumab.

The chain employs TRBV30 and TRBJ2-7; weak D call: TRBD2 (5 bases). Germline loops: CDR1 GTSNPN, CDR2 SVGIG (reference sequence). This CDR3 comprises 13 residues. V was shortened by 3 bases and J by 5 bases, with 14 bases between the two germline ends. This CDR3 is CAWSPLRGDEQYF. The DNA of the CDR3 is TGTGCCTGGAGCCCTCTCCGGGGAGACGAGCAGTACTTC.

In this sample, this clone turned up a few times. The chain links TRBV7-9 to TRBJ2-3, with 14 positions matching TRBD2. V was pared by 1 base and J by 6 bases, with 6 bases of the junction left unmatched. In germline, CDR1 is SEHNR, CDR2 FQNEAQ (reference sequence). The CDR3 sequence is 17 residues long. The DNA for the CDR3 is TGTGCCAGCAGCTTAGGCGGACTAGCGGGAGGCTTCGATACGCAGTATTTT. Encoded protein: CASSLGGLAGGFDTQYF.

This chain uses TRBV11-2 with TRBJ2-5, with 9 bases fitting TRBD2. CDR3 length: 15 amino acids. Trimming cost V 1 base and J 1 base; bases outside gene matches: 1. Germline values: CDR1 SGHAT, CDR2 FQNNGV. The CDR3 spells CASSLGLAVQETQYF. The CDR3 coding sequence is TGTGCCAGCAGCTTAGGACTAGCGGTCCAAGAGACCCAGTACTTC.

V is TRBV19 and J is TRBJ2-5; 8 bases agree with TRBD2. This CDR3 region has 13 residues. CDR1 and CDR2 (germline): LNHDA, SQIVND (reference sequence). V dropped 5 bases and J dropped 4; count of bases not matched to a gene: 3. CDR3 in amino acids: CASSVAGRETQYF. The CDR3 nucleotides are TGTGCCAGTAGTGTAGCGGGGAGAGAGACCCAGTACTTC.

With respect to this clone: One end of the junction fails to match germline, which may point to a read error. The rearrangement links TRBV28 to TRBJ2-2; maybe TRBD2 (6 bases). Per germline, CDR1 MDHEN and CDR2 SYDVKM. This CDR3 contains 16 residues. CDR3 loop: CASKSAGPSSTGELLF. CDR3 nucleotides: TGTGCCAGCAAGTCCGCGGGACCTAGTAGCACCGGGGAGCTGCTTTTT. Filled out from reference TRBV28 and TRBJ2-2, the complete variable domain reads DVKVTQSSRYLVKRTGEKVFLECVQDMDHENMFWYRQDPGLGLRLIYFSYDVKMKEKGDIPEGYSVSREKKERFSLILESASTNQTSMYLCASKSAGPSSTGELLFGEGSRLTVL.

The chain joins TRBV5-1 to TRBJ2-3; D is unresolved. Germline CDR1 and CDR2: SGHRS and YFSETQ. V was pared by 4 bases and J by 2 bases, with 23 bases between. The CDR3 spans 18 residues. The chain's CDR3 is CASSQAGLATDPTDTQYF. CDR3 in DNA: TGCGCCAGCAGCCAGGCTGGGTTGGCCACTGACCCCACAGATACGCAGTATTTT.

The J gene is TRBJ2-1, the V gene TRBV25-1; a weak D match, TRBD1 (5 bases). Per germline, CDR1 MGHDK and CDR2 SYGVNS. V was cut by 3 bases and J by 4 bases, with 13 bases left in between. CDR3 length: 15 residues. This CDR3 is CASSDVGAWYNEQFF. The CDR3 DNA follows: TGTGCCAGCAGTGATGTAGGGGCCTGGTACAATGAGCAGTTCTTC.

The chain employs TRBV2 and TRBJ1-5, with a tentative D call TRBD1 (6 bases). The V gene's germline CDR1 is SNHLY and CDR2 FYNNEI. The ends were cut back, 5 bases at V and 4 bases at J, with 18 bases in the middle. This CDR3 has 16 amino acids. The CDR3, as DNA: TGTGCCAGCAGTAGTCCAGGGGCCGGACCTAATCAGCCCCAGCATTTT. It is translated as CASSSPGAGPNQPQHF.

This chain links TRBV5-6 with TRBJ2-7; no firm D call. This CDR3 is built from 14 residues. Per the germline V gene, CDR1 is SGHDT and CDR2 is YYEEEE. Trimming took 2 bases from V and 0 from J, leaving 9 bases between them. The DNA of the CDR3 is TGTGCCAGCAGCTTTGGCGGACCCTCCTACGAGCAGTACTTC. It specifies CASSFGGPSYEQYF.

The CDR3 is CASSFAISGSTDTQYF. Here the CDR3 DNA reads TGTGCCAGCAGCTTTGCGATTAGCGGTAGCACAGATACGCAGTATTTT. This chain uses TRBV12-1 with TRBJ2-3; the D call of TRBD2 is as the table states it, not checked on the DNA. TRBV12-1 is labeled a pseudogene. The CDR3 is 16 amino acids.

This chain joins TRBV11-2 and TRBJ1-5; tentatively, D is TRBD1 (5 bases). Trimming took off 4 bases at V and 7 bases at J, with 11 bases between the two ends. The CDR3 covers 13 residues. CDR1 and CDR2 from the germline V gene are SGHAT and FQNNGV. CDR3 residues: CASSSQGRQPQHF. The DNA of the CDR3 is TGTGCCAGCAGCTCTCAGGGCCGGCAGCCCCAGCATTTT. The variable domain in full, with the rest retrieved from reference TRBV11-2 and TRBJ1-5, is EAGVAQSPRYKIIEKRQSVAFWCNPISGHATLYWYQQILGQGPKLLIQFQNNGVVDDSQLPKDRFSAERLKGVDSTLKIQPAKLEDSAVYLCASSSQGRQPQHFGDGTRLSIL.

V and J are TRBV18 and TRBJ1-4; TRBD1 aligns across 8 bases. Germline values: CDR1 KGHSH, CDR2 LQKENI. V was pared by 0 bases and J by 10 bases, with 13 bases of the junction left unmatched. This CDR3 region has 17 residues. The CDR3 DNA is TGTGCCAGCTCACCACCAAATCCGGACAGGGTCCGTGGAAAACTGTTTTTT. This codes for CASSPPNPDRVRGKLFF. The full variable domain, with the rest looked up from reference TRBV18 and TRBJ1-4, is NAGVMQNPRHLVRRRGQEARLRCSPMKGHSHVYWYRQLPEEGLKFMVYLQKENIIDESGMPKERFSAEFPKEGPSILRIQQVVRGDSAAYFCASSPPNPDRVRGKLFFGSGTQLSVL.

The V and J genes are TRBV9 and TRBJ1-1; 9 nucleotides match TRBD1. CDR1 SGDLS and CDR2 YYNGEE come from the germline V gene. This CDR3 contains 14 residues. V was pared by 4 bases and J by 4 bases, with 5 bases of the junction left unmatched. CDR3 protein: CASSPGQGGTEAFF. DNA of the CDR3: TGTGCCAGCAGCCCGGGACAGGGTGGCACTGAAGCTTTCTTT.

The rearrangement joins TRBV11-3 to TRBJ2-3; 10 bases agree with TRBD2. The CDR3 loop spans 16 amino acids. Trimming took 1 base from V and 4 from J; bases not matched to a gene: 5. The V gene's germline CDR1 is SGHNT and CDR2 YENEEA. The chain's CDR3 is CASSLASGSSSDTQYF. The CDR3 bases are TGTGCCAGCAGCTTAGCTAGCGGGAGTAGTTCAGATACGCAGTATTTT.

The chain joins TRBV27 to TRBJ1-1, with D maybe TRBD1 (5 bases). Germline V gene lookup returns CDR1 MNHEY and CDR2 SMNVEV (reference sequence). The V gene lost 0 bases and the J gene lost 1 base, with 24 bases spanning the gap. The CDR3 has 20 amino acids. The CDR3 DNA reads TGTGCCAGCAGTTTATCGTATCCCCAGACGCAGGGAATTGAGAACACTGAAGCTTTCTTT. Translation gives CASSLSYPQTQGIENTEAFF.

This chain links TRBV19 with TRBJ2-7; TRBD1 agrees at 8 bases. This CDR3 has 14 amino acids. The germline gives CDR1 LNHDA, CDR2 SQIVND (reference sequence). The V gene end was trimmed by 5 bases and the J gene end by 2 bases; junction bases not matched to a gene: 5. Here the CDR3 reads CASSLQGVAYEQYF. In nucleotides, the CDR3 is TGTGCCAGTAGTTTACAGGGGGTAGCCTACGAGCAGTACTTC.

The chain has TRBV15 and TRBJ2-3; no clear D. The V gene lost 0 bases and the J gene lost 3 bases, with 4 bases spanning the gap. The CDR3 is made up of 13 amino acids. Germline V gene sequence: CDR1 LNHNV, CDR2 YYDKDF (reference sequence). For the CDR3, the DNA is TGTGCCACCAGCAGAGATAGGACAGATACGCAGTATTTT. Amino acids: CATSRDRTDTQYF.

This chain connects TRBV7-8 to TRBJ2-1; D unclear. Germline V lookup: CDR1 SGHVS, CDR2 FQNEAQ. V was cut by 5 bases and J by 4 bases, with 12 bases left in between. The CDR3 loop spans 14 amino acids. The CDR3 region has the DNA TGTGCCAGCAGCAAAGATCCTAAGTACAATGAGCAGTTCTTC. Amino acids: CASSKDPKYNEQFF.

The V call is TRBV25-1, the J call TRBJ2-3; tentatively, D is TRBD1 or TRBD2 (5 bases each). Between the trimmed V and J ends, which lost 4 bases and 2 bases, there was a span of 13 bases. CDR3 size: 15 residues. Germline lookup yields CDR1 MGHDK and CDR2 SYGVNS. CDR3 coding DNA: TGTGCCAGCAGTGGGTGGGGGTCTCCCACAGATACGCAGTATTTT. This encodes CASSGWGSPTDTQYF.

CDR3 DNA sequence: TGTGCCTGGAGTGTCAGGGACCCCACTGAAGCTTTCTTT. It yields the protein CAWSVRDPTEAFF. The chain employs TRBV30 and TRBJ1-1, with D possibly being TRBD1 (5 bases). The CDR3 is 13 residues long. V was shortened by 0 bases and J by 4 bases, with 9 bases between the two germline ends. Germline V gives CDR1 GTSNPN, CDR2 SVGIG (reference sequence).

V usage is TRBV19 and J usage is TRBJ1-4; D is uncertain. Germline-derived CDR1 and CDR2 are LNHDA and SQIVND (reference sequence). The ends were cut back, 3 bases at V and 3 bases at J, with 14 bases in the middle. The CDR3 sequence is 16 residues long. In DNA form, the CDR3 reads TGTGCCAGTAGTATTCTCCGGATGACGGCTAATGAAAAACTGTTTTTT. Amino acid sequence: CASSILRMTANEKLFF.

V and J are TRBV28 and TRBJ2-7, with D possibly matching TRBD1 (5 bases). Trimming took off 0 bases at V and 2 bases at J, with 17 bases between the two ends. The germline V gene has CDR1 MDHEN and CDR2 SYDVKM. The CDR3 loop spans 17 amino acids. The CDR3 DNA follows: TGTGCCAGCAGTTTATGGGGGCAGGGAACTACTACCTACGAGCAGTACTTC. Protein sequence: CASSLWGQGTTTYEQYF.

The CDR3 nucleotides read TGTGCCAGCAGCCTGAATATAGCGGGAGGGTTGGAGACCCAGTACTTC. This encodes CASSLNIAGGLETQYF. J is TRBJ2-5 and V is TRBV11-3, with 11 bases identical to TRBD2. CDR1 and CDR2 (germline): SGHNT, YENEEA. With 5 bases clipped from V and 5 bases from J, the junction kept 10 bases outside the gene matches. The CDR3 contains 16 residues.

This chain uses TRBV27 with TRBJ2-6; D might be TRBD1 (7 bases). CDR1 and CDR2 from the germline V gene are MNHEY and SMNVEV (reference sequence). The CDR3 is 16 residues long. The V and J ends lost 6 bases and 4 bases respectively, with 16 bases between them. CDR3 in DNA: TGTGCCAGCAGCCTAAGACAGGGAGGCGGGGCCAACGTCCTGACTTTC. As protein: CASSLRQGGGANVLTF.